The sample holds many counts of the clone carrying this T cell receptor beta chain. As yet, its antigen is unknown. This sample is drawn from a study of T cells in Graves' hyperthyroidism and ophthalmopathy. The CDR3 regions of TCR beta were amplified from RNA transcripts. Using the HTBI primer set, a first-round RT-PCR was run on the TCR CDR3. TCRdb analysed the multiplex PCR reads with MiXCR anew, one entry per CDR3 protein. The table has 250,000 to 300,000 distinct CDR3 sequences, more than 15% seen once. Whole-study results and caveats: Stable hyperthyroidism and ophthalmopathy were separated using 13 V-J signatures.

Active moderate-to-severe ophthalmopathy, Clinical Activity Score at least 3, NOSPECS at least 4, under 3 months' duration. Sequences were obtained from blood. The receptor's source is a woman aged 55 to 70 with Graves' ophthalmopathy.

The CDR3 DNA is TGTGCCAGCAGCTTGAGCAGGGCCCACGAGCAGTACTTC. Its protein is CASSLSRAHEQYF. The genes are TRBV7-2 and TRBJ2-7; TRBD1 might be the D (5 bases). Germline CDR1 is SGHTA and CDR2 is FQGNSA. Trimming took 3 bases from V and 5 from J, leaving 11 bases between them. CDR3 size: 13 residues. The full variable domain, in which reference TRBV7-2 and TRBJ2-7 provide the parts outside the CDR3, is GAGVSQSPSNKVTEKGKDVELRCDPISGHTALYWYRQSLGQGLEFLIYFQGNSAPDKSGLPSDRFSAERTGGSVSTLTIQRTQQEDSAVYLCASSLSRAHEQYFGPGTRLTVT.